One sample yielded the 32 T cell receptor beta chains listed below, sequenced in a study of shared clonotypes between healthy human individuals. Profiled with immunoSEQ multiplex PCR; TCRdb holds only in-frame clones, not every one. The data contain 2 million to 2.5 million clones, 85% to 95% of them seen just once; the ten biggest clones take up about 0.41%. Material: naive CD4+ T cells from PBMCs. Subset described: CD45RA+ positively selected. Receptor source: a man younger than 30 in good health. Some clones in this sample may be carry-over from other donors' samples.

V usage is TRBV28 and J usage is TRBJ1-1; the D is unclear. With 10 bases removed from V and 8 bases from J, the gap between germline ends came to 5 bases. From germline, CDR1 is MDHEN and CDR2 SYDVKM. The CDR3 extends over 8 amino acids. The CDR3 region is CATEEAFF. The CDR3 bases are TGTGCCACTGAAGAAGCTTTCTTT.

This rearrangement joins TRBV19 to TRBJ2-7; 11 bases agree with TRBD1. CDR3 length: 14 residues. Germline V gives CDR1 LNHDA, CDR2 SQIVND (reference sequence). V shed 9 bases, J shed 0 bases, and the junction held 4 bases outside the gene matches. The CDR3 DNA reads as TGTGCCAGCAGGGACAGGGGGTTCTCCTACGAGCAGTACTTC. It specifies CASRDRGFSYEQYF.

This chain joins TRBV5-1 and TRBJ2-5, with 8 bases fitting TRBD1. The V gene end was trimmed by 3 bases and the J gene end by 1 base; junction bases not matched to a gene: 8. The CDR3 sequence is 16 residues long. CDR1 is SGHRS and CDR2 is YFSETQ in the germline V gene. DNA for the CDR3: TGCGCCAGCAGCTGGGGCGGACAGGGACCCCAAGAGACCCAGTACTTC. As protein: CASSWGGQGPQETQYF.

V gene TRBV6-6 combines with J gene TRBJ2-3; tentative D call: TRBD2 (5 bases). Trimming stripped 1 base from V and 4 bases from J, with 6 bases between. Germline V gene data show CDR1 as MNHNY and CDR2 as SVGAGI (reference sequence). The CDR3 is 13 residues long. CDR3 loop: CASSYLEADTQYF. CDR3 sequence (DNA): TGTGCCAGCAGTTACTTGGAGGCAGATACGCAGTATTTT.

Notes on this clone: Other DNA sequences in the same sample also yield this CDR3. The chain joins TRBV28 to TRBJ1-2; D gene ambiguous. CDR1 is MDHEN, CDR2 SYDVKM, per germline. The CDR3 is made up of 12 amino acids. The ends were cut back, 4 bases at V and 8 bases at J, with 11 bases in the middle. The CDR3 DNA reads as TGTGCCAGCAGTTCCCCTGTATTAGGCTACACCTTC. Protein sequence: CASSSPVLGYTF.

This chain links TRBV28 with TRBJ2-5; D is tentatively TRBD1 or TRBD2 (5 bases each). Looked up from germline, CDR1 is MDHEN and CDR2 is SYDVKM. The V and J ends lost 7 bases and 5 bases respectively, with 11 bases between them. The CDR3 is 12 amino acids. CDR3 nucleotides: TGTGCCAGCACTTCGGGGACGGAGACCCAGTACTTC. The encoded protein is CASTSGTETQYF. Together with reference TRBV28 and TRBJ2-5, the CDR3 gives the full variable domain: DVKVTQSSRYLVKRTGEKVFLECVQDMDHENMFWYRQDPGLGLRLIYFSYDVKMKEKGDIPEGYSVSREKKERFSLILESASTNQTSMYLCASTSGTETQYFGPGTRLLVL.

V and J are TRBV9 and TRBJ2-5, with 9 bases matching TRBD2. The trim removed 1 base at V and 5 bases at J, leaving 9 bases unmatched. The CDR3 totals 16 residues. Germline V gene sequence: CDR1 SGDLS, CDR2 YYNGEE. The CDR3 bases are TGTGCCAGCAGCGTAACCGTAGGACTAGCGAGGGAGACCCAGTACTTC. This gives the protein CASSVTVGLARETQYF.

The CDR3 is CASSNRVGNEKLFF. The CDR3 DNA reads as TGTGCCAGCAGTAATCGGGTTGGTAATGAAAAACTGTTTTTT. The chain carries TRBV6-1 and TRBJ1-4, with D uncertain. Germline assignment: CDR1 MNHNS and CDR2 SASEGT. V gave up 5 bases and J gave up 4 bases, with 11 bases separating them. The CDR3 has 14 amino acids.

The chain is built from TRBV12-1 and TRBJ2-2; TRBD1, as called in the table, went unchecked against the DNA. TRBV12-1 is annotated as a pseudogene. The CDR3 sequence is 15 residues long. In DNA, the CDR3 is TGTGCCAGCAGTTTGGGGACAGGTTCCACCGGGGAGCTGTTTTTT. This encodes CASSLGTGSTGELFF.

The CDR3 here is CASSLTSGSQETQYF. The CDR3 DNA reads as TGTGCCAGCAGCTTGACTAGCGGAAGCCAAGAGACCCAGTACTTC. The rearrangement joins TRBV13 to TRBJ2-5; 9 nucleotides agree with TRBD2. The CDR3 runs to 15 residues. The junction had 3 bases not matched to a gene; V was cut back by 3 bases and J by 1 base. In germline, CDR1 is PRHDT, CDR2 FYEKMQ (reference sequence).

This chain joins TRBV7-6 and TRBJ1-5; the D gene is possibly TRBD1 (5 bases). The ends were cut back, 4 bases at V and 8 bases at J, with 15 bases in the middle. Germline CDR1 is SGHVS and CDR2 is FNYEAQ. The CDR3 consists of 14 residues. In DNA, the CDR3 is TGTGCCAGCAGCTCCCTACCGGGGCCGAAGCCCCAGCATTTT. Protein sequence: CASSSLPGPKPQHF.

CDR3 amino acids: CASRDYSTDLDTEAFF. The CDR3 bases are TGTGCCAGTAGGGACTACTCGACGGATCTGGACACTGAAGCTTTCTTT. The gene calls are TRBV19 and TRBJ1-1; D gene unclear. This CDR3 region has 16 residues. CDR1 is LNHDA and CDR2 is SQIVND in the germline V gene (reference sequence). V shed 6 bases and J shed 3 bases, with 20 bases lying between them.

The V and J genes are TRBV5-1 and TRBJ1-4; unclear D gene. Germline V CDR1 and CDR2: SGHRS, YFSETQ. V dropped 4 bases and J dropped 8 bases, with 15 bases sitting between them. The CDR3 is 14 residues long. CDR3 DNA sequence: TGCGCCAGCAGCCTCGGGGTAGGAGGGGAAAAACTGTTTTTT. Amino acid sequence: CASSLGVGGEKLFF. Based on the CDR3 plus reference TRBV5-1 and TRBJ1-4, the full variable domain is KAGVTQTPRYLIKTRGQQVTLSCSPISGHRSVSWYQQTPGQGLQFLFEYFSETQRNKGNFPGRFSGRQFSNSRSEMNVSTLELGDSALYLCASSLGVGGEKLFFGSGTQLSVL.

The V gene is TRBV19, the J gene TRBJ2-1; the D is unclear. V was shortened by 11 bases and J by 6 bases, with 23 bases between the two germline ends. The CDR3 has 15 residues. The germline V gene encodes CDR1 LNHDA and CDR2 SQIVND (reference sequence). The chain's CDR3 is CAAKDQAKKGNEQFF. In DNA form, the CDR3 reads TGTGCCGCAAAGGATCAGGCTAAGAAGGGCAATGAGCAGTTCTTC.

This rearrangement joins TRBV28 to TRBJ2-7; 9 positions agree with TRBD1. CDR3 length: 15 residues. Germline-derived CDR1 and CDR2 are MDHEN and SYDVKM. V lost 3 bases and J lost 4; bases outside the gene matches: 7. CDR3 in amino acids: CASSFPGTGRYEQYF. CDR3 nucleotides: TGTGCCAGCAGTTTTCCCGGGACAGGGAGGTACGAGCAGTACTTC.

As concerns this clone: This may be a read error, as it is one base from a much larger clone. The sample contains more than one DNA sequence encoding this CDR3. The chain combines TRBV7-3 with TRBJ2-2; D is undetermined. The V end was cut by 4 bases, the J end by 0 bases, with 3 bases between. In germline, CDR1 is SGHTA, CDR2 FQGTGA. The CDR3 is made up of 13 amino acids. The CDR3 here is CASSSPNTGELFF. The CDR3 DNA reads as TGTGCCAGCAGCTCCCCGAACACCGGGGAGCTGTTTTTT.

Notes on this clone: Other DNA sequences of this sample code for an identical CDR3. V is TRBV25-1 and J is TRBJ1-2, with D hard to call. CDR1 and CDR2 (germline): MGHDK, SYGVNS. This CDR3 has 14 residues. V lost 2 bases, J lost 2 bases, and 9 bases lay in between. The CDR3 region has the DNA TGTGCCAGCAGTGAAAGTGGCAGGAACTATGGCTACACCTTC. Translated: CASSESGRNYGYTF.

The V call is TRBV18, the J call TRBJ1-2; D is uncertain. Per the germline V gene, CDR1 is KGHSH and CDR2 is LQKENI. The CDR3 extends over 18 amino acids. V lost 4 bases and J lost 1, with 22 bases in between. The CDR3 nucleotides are TGTGCCAGCTCACTCTCCGTCGGGTCCATGGGTGATAACTATGGCTACACCTTC. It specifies CASSLSVGSMGDNYGYTF.

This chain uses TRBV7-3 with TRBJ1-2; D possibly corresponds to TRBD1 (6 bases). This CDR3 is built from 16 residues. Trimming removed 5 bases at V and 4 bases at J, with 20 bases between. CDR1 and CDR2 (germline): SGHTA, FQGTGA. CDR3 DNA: TGTGCCAGCAGCCTCAAGGCGACAGGCAACTTCTATGGCTACACCTTC. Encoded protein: CASSLKATGNFYGYTF.

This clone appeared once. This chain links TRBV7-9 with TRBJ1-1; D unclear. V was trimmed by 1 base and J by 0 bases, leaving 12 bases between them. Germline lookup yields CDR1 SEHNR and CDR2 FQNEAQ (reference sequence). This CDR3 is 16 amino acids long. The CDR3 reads CASSLGAGSMNTEAFF. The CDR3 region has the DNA TGTGCCAGCAGCTTAGGGGCTGGCAGCATGAACACTGAAGCTTTCTTT.

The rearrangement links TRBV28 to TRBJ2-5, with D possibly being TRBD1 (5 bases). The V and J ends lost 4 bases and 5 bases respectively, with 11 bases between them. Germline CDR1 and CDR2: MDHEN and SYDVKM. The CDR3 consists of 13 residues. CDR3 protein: CASSYPGQETQYF. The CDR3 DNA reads TGTGCCAGCAGTTACCCAGGGCAGGAGACCCAGTACTTC. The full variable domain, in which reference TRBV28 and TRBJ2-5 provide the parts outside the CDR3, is DVKVTQSSRYLVKRTGEKVFLECVQDMDHENMFWYRQDPGLGLRLIYFSYDVKMKEKGDIPEGYSVSREKKERFSLILESASTNQTSMYLCASSYPGQETQYFGPGTRLLVL.

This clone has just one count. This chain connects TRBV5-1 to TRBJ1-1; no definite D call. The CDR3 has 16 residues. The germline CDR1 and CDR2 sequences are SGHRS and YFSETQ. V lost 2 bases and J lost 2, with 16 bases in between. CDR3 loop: CASSFDPLDRNTEAFF. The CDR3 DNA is TGCGCCAGCAGCTTCGACCCCCTGGACCGAAACACTGAAGCTTTCTTT.

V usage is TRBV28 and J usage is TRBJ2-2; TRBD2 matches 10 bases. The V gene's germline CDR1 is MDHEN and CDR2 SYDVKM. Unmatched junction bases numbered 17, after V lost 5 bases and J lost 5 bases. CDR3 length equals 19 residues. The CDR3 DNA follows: TGTGCCAGCAGTACCCACCTAGGGGCTAGCGGGAGTGGGACCGGGGAGCTGTTTTTT. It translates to CASSTHLGASGSGTGELFF.

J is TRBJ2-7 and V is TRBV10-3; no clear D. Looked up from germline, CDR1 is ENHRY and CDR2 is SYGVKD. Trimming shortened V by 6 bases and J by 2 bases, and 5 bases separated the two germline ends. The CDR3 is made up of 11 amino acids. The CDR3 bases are TGTGCCATCAGGGGAACCTACGAGCAGTACTTC. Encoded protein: CAIRGTYEQYF.

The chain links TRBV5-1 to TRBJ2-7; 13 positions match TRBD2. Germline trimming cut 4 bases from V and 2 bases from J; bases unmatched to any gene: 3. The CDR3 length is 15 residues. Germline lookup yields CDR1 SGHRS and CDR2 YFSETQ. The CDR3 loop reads CASSNGTSGAYEQYF. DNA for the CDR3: TGCGCCAGCAGCAACGGGACTAGCGGGGCCTACGAGCAGTACTTC.

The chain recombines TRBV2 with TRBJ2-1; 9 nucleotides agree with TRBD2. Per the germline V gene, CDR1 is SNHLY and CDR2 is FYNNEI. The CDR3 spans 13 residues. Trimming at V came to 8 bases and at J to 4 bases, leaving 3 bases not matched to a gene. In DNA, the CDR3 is TGTGCCAGCCGACTAGCGGAATACAATGAGCAGTTCTTC. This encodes CASRLAEYNEQFF.

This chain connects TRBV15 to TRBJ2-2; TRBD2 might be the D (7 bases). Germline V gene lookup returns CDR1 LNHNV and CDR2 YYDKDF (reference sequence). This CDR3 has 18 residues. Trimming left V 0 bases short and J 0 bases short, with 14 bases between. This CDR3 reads CATSRDIGGLANTGELFF. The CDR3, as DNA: TGTGCCACCAGCAGAGATATCGGGGGGCTTGCGAACACCGGGGAGCTGTTTTTT.

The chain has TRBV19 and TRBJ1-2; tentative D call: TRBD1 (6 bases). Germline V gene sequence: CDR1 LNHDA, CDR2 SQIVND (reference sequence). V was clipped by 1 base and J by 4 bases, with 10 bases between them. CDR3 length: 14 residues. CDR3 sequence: CASSIGAGVYGYTF. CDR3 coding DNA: TGTGCCAGTAGTATAGGCGCAGGGGTCTATGGCTACACCTTC.

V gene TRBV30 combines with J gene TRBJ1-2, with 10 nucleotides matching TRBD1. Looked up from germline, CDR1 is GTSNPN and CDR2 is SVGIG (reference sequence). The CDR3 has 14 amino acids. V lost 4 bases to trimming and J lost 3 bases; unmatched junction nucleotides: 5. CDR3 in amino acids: CAWTSGTGDYGYTF. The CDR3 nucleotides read TGTGCCTGGACTAGTGGGACAGGGGACTATGGCTACACCTTC.

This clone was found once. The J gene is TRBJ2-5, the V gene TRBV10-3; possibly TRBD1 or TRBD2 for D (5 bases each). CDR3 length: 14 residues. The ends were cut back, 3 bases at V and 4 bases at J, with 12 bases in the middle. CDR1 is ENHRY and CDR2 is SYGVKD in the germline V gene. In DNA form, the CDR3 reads TGTGCCATCAGTGATTCGTCAGGGACAGAGACCCAGTACTTC. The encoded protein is CAISDSSGTETQYF.

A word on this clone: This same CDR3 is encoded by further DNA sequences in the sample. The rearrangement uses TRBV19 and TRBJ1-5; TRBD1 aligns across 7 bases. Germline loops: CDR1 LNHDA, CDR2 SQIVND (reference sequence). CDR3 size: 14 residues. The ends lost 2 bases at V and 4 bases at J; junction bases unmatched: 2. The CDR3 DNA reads TGTGCCAGTAGTATATCAGGGGGGAATCAGCCCCAGCATTTT. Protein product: CASSISGGNQPQHF.

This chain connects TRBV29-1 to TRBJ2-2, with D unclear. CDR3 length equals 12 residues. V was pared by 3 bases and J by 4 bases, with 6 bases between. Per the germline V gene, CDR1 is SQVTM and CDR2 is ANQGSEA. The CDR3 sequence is CSVDSVTGELFF. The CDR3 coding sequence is TGCAGCGTTGACAGTGTCACCGGGGAGCTGTTTTTT.